This TCR beta chain was sequenced during a study of T cell repertoires in aging, cancer and after chemotherapy. Study as a whole: Six age groups, ranging from 30 or younger to 70 or older, included the donors.

This clonotype was found a few times. Its matching antigen is unknown. TRB rearrangements spanning V, D and J were amplified using mixed TRB-A/B primers. TCRdb reanalysed the multiplex PCR reads using MiXCR and keeps one entry per CDR3 protein. Here the sample spans about 9,200 distinct CDR3 sequences, over 30% being singletons. Germline V gene lookup returns CDR1 SGHKS and CDR2 YYEKEE (reference sequence). V was clipped by 5 bases and J by 2 bases, with 13 bases between them. There are 14 residues in the CDR3. Study-level points and caveats: In healthy donors, age-related TCR diversity loss mainly reflected lost richness.

TCR beta rearrangements were amplified from peripheral blood genomic DNA. The sequence was collected from a human donor in good health. Sequencing was performed on blood. The J gene is TRBJ1-2, the V gene TRBV5-5; TRBD1 is a possible D gene (6 bases). CDR3 amino acids: CASRAPGTNYGYTF. CDR3 DNA: TGTGCCAGCAGGGCCCCGGGGACAAACTATGGCTACACCTTC.